Each of the 14 T cell receptor beta chains below was sequenced from the same sample in a study of identical twins. TCRdb re-derived calls from the 5' RACE reads in MiXCR, one entry per CDR3 protein. The sample holds some 790,000 distinct CDR3 sequences; 15% to 20% are singletons and the top ten take about an eighth. A further study also used this sample, focusing on T cells expressing NK-cell markers.

The sequenced sample was PBMCs. The source of these receptors is a woman under 30 in good health.

The rearrangement uses TRBV11-2 and TRBJ2-1; 13 bases agree with TRBD2. The germline V gene encodes CDR1 SGHAT and CDR2 FQNNGV. V lost 5 bases, J lost 1 base, and 8 bases stayed unmatched. The CDR3 covers 18 residues. CDR3 protein: CASSPRTSGRYSYNEQFF. The CDR3 DNA reads TGTGCCAGCAGCCCCAGGACTAGCGGGAGATATTCCTACAATGAGCAGTTCTTC.

This clonotype was found a few times. The rearrangement joins TRBV6-5 to TRBJ2-7, with 8 nucleotides matching TRBD2. There are 16 residues in the CDR3. Losses at the gene ends were 0 bases for V and 4 bases for J; bases not matched to a gene: 8. The germline V gene has CDR1 MNHEY and CDR2 SVGAGI. CDR3 DNA sequence: TGTGCCAGCAGTTACTCGCGAGCGGGGGCCGGGTACGAGCAGTACTTC. This codes for CASSYSRAGAGYEQYF.

This clonotype has more than one count but fewer than ten. The rearrangement uses TRBV7-8 and TRBJ1-1; weak D call: TRBD1 (6 bases). The ends were cut back, 4 bases at V and 3 bases at J, with 27 bases in the middle. CDR1 SGHVS and CDR2 FQNEAQ come from the germline V gene. The CDR3 has 19 residues. The DNA of the CDR3 is TGTGCCAGCAGCTCTATGACAGCATGGGGGCGGAGGTCGGACACTGAAGCTTTCTTT. This encodes CASSSMTAWGRRSDTEAFF. Full variable domain (missing parts from reference TRBV7-8 and TRBJ1-1): GAGVSQSPRYKVAKRGQDVALRCDPISGHVSLFWYQQALGQGPEFLTYFQNEAQLDKSGLPSDRFFAERPEGSVSTLKIQRTQQEDSAVYLCASSSMTAWGRRSDTEAFFGQGTRLTVV.

The J gene is TRBJ2-7, the V gene TRBV4-3; 10 nucleotides agree with TRBD1. CDR3 length equals 16 residues. Trimming removed 0 bases from V and 2 bases from J; junction bases left unmatched: 4. From germline, CDR1 is LGHNA and CDR2 YSLEER. The chain's CDR3 is CASSQDRTGGPYEQYF. CDR3 DNA sequence: TGCGCCAGCAGCCAAGATAGGACAGGGGGGCCCTACGAGCAGTACTTC.

The CDR3 here is CASSLRGGNTIYF. In DNA, the CDR3 is TGTGCCAGCAGCCTCAGGGGTGGAAACACCATATATTTT. The rearrangement joins TRBV7-2 to TRBJ1-3; perhaps TRBD1 as D (6 bases). The CDR3 extends over 13 amino acids. The V end was cut by 5 bases, the J end by 3 bases, with 8 bases between. CDR1 is SGHTA, CDR2 FQGNSA, per germline. The complete variable domain, with remaining parts taken from reference TRBV7-2 and TRBJ1-3, reads GAGVSQSPSNKVTEKGKDVELRCDPISGHTALYWYRQSLGQGLEFLIYFQGNSAPDKSGLPSDRFSAERTGGSVSTLTIQRTQQEDSAVYLCASSLRGGNTIYFGEGSWLTVV.

This clonotype was counted between two and nine times. This chain links TRBV12-3 or TRBV12-4 with TRBJ2-2; D gene unclear. The CDR3 is 12 amino acids. The ends were cut back, 5 bases at V and 6 bases at J, with 7 bases in the middle. CDR3: CASSPSAGELFF. CDR3 bases: TGTGCCAGCAGTCCCTCGGCCGGGGAGCTGTTTTTT.

This clonotype was observed a few times. The V call is TRBV5-1, the J call TRBJ2-1; D uncertain. This CDR3 comprises 13 residues. Germline CDR1 SGHRS, CDR2 YFSETQ. V was shortened by 0 bases and J by 8 bases, with 9 bases between the two germline ends. The CDR3 protein is CASSLVIEDEQFF. Here the CDR3 DNA reads TGCGCCAGCAGCTTGGTGATCGAGGATGAGCAGTTCTTC.

The J gene is TRBJ2-7, the V gene TRBV7-2, with 8 bases lining up with TRBD1. Germline V gives CDR1 SGHTA, CDR2 FQGNSA. This CDR3 has 14 amino acids. Germline trimming cut 6 bases from V and 3 bases from J; bases unmatched to any gene: 7. This chain's CDR3 is CASRPDRGRYEQYF. The CDR3 nucleotides are TGTGCCAGCAGACCCGACAGGGGTCGCTACGAGCAGTACTTC. The full variable domain, completed using reference TRBV7-2 and TRBJ2-7, is GAGVSQSPSNKVTEKGKDVELRCDPISGHTALYWYRQSLGQGLEFLIYFQGNSAPDKSGLPSDRFSAERTGGSVSTLTIQRTQQEDSAVYLCASRPDRGRYEQYFGPGTRLTVT.

This clonotype was counted a single time. One end of the junction fails to match germline, which may point to a read error. The rearrangement links TRBV7-7 to TRBJ2-5; weak D call: TRBD1 (5 bases). The CDR3 length is 14 residues. Germline assignment: CDR1 SSHAT and CDR2 FNYEAQ (reference sequence). CDR3 region: CASSPSGFGETQYF. As DNA, the CDR3 is TGTGCTAGCAGCCCATCAGGGTTCGGGGAGACCCAGTACTTC.

This clonotype was recorded a few times. This chain uses TRBV2 with TRBJ1-6; tentative D call: TRBD1 (6 bases). With 6 bases removed from V and 7 bases from J, the gap between germline ends came to 16 bases. The CDR3 loop spans 15 amino acids. Germline loops: CDR1 SNHLY, CDR2 FYNNEI. CDR3 DNA sequence: TGTGCCAGCAGGACGACAGGCGGGATGAATTCACCCCTCCACTTT. Translated: CASRTTGGMNSPLHF.

In this sample, this clonotype turned up a few times. The chain links TRBV5-1 to TRBJ2-2; the D call may be TRBD1 or TRBD2 (5 bases each). CDR3 length: 16 amino acids. Germline values: CDR1 SGHRS, CDR2 YFSETQ. The V gene lost 3 bases and the J gene lost 0 bases, with 12 bases spanning the gap. The CDR3 protein is CASSSIWGPNTGELFF. The CDR3 nucleotides are TGCGCCAGCAGCTCGATATGGGGACCGAACACCGGGGAGCTGTTTTTT.

This rearrangement joins TRBV5-6 to TRBJ1-2, with D hard to call. The CDR3 spans 12 residues. Germline V lookup: CDR1 SGHDT, CDR2 YYEEEE. V was shortened by 4 bases and J by 6 bases, with 10 bases between the two germline ends. CDR3 DNA sequence: TGTGCCAGCAGCCGACCCCCTAATGGCTACACCTTC. The encoded protein is CASSRPPNGYTF.

V gene TRBV12-3 or TRBV12-4 combines with J gene TRBJ2-5; no clear D gene. This CDR3 contains 12 residues. The V end was cut by 8 bases, the J end by 5 bases, with 12 bases between. The DNA for the CDR3 is TGTGCCAGCGGGAATAGATTGGAGACCCAGTACTTC. Encoded protein: CASGNRLETQYF.

The chain recombines TRBV7-2 with TRBJ2-7; 7 bases align to TRBD2. The V segment lost 7 bases and the J segment 7 bases; nucleotides outside the gene matches: 7. The CDR3 is 12 residues long. Germline CDR1 is SGHTA and CDR2 is FQGNSA. The CDR3 coding sequence is TGTGCCAGCACCAACCCCGGGAGGGAGCAGTACTTC. Encoded protein: CASTNPGREQYF.